This TCR beta chain was captured in a study of blood T cell repertoires in COVID-19. Study in general: Nucleic acid was either cDNA or gDNA, and it came from T cells, B-cell-depleted T cells, or PBMCs.

Trimming took 1 base from V and 9 from J, leaving 19 bases between them. CDR1 is LNHNV, CDR2 YYDKDF, per germline (reference sequence). The CDR3 is 17 amino acids. Assay: immunoSEQ multiplex PCR; the TCRdb copy retains only in-frame clones and omits some. This sample carries roughly 230,000 clones, about 85% of them seen once, and the ten largest clones take approximately 0.89%. The chain has TRBV15 and TRBJ1-6; a weak D match, TRBD1 (6 bases). Sequencing was done on a sample of peripheral blood. This TCR was sampled from a man aged 35 to 55 with acute or convalescent COVID-19. The CDR3 loop is CATSRGQNRVASSPLHF. The CDR3 DNA reads as TGTGCCACCAGCAGAGGCCAAAACAGGGTGGCGAGTTCACCCCTCCACTTT.